The subject of this entry is one T cell receptor (beta chain). This specimen belongs to a study of control samples from healthy donors and cancer patients. Clones were read by immunoSEQ multiplex PCR, and TCRdb kept only the in-frame ones, dropping some. The sample shows roughly 130,000 clones, around nine tenths of them seen only once. V lost 2 bases and J 0 bases, leaving 2 bases between the germline ends. The CDR3 loop spans 13 amino acids. The germline V gene encodes CDR1 LNHDA and CDR2 SQIVND (reference sequence). The TCR comes from a man aged 45-65 years in good health. The material sequenced was blood. The V and J genes are TRBV19 and TRBJ1-3; no firm D call. Here the CDR3 reads CASSILSGNTIYF. The DNA for the CDR3 is TGTGCCAGTAGTATACTCTCTGGAAACACCATATATTTT.